Presented here are 6 T cell receptor beta chains from one specimen sequenced in a study of blood T cells in healthy people across ages. Combining a sample-barcoded 5' primer with a J-beta primer mix, a second PCR ran for roughly 7 to 12 cycles. TCRdb re-derived calls from the 5' RACE reads in MiXCR, one entry per CDR3 protein. The table records 1.5 million to 2 million distinct CDR3 sequences, approximately 28% of them present only once. Sequencing was done on a sample of blood. The origin of the receptors is a woman in her twenties or thirties in good health.

The CDR3 sequence: CASSLSLRSEQFF. CDR3 sequence (DNA): TGTGCCAGCAGCCTTTCCCTTAGGAGTGAGCAGTTCTTC. The chain couples TRBV11-2 to TRBJ2-1; D remains ambiguous. The CDR3 contains 13 residues. Germline values: CDR1 SGHAT, CDR2 FQNNGV. Trimming took 5 bases from V and 9 from J, leaving 14 bases between them.

This chain joins TRBV20-1 and TRBJ2-3; 10 bases fit TRBD2. J was trimmed by 2 bases and V by 3 bases; bases with no gene match: 5. The V gene's germline CDR1 is DFQATT and CDR2 SNEGSKA (reference sequence). The CDR3 totals 15 residues. Written as DNA, the CDR3 is TGCAGTGCTAGTCCAGCGGGGGGGTACACAGATACGCAGTATTTT. Protein product: CSASPAGGYTDTQYF.

This clonotype was observed a few times. The gene calls are TRBV6-2 or TRBV6-3 and TRBJ2-7; TRBD2 matches 13 bases. The germline gives CDR1 MNHEY, CDR2 SVGEGT. V lost 7 bases and J lost 6; bases outside the gene matches: 6. This CDR3 is 14 amino acids long. The CDR3 sequence: CASTLGLAGSEQYF. In DNA form, the CDR3 reads TGTGCCAGCACCCTGGGACTAGCGGGGAGCGAGCAGTACTTC.

This clonotype was picked up a small number of times. The CDR3 bases are TGTGCCAGCATCTTGACTACCGGGACTAGCGGGGACGAGCAGTACTTC. Amino acid sequence: CASILTTGTSGDEQYF. The chain links TRBV7-9 to TRBJ2-7, with TRBD2 matching 13 bases. Per the germline V gene, CDR1 is SEHNR and CDR2 is FQNEAQ (reference sequence). The CDR3 covers 16 residues. V lost 7 bases and J lost 5; bases outside the gene matches: 11.

This chain links TRBV7-9 with TRBJ1-1, with unresolved D. Trimming took off 2 bases at V and 5 bases at J, with 6 bases between the two ends. Germline V gives CDR1 SEHNR, CDR2 FQNEAQ (reference sequence). There are 12 residues in the CDR3. Here the CDR3 DNA reads TGTGCCAGCAGCTTATTGGTAACTGAAGCTTTCTTT. This translates into CASSLLVTEAFF.

V usage is TRBV7-3 and J usage is TRBJ2-3, with 8 bases identical to TRBD2. CDR3 size: 17 residues. J gave up 0 bases and V 5 bases, and 10 bases lay outside the gene matches. The germline V gene encodes CDR1 SGHTA and CDR2 FQGTGA. CDR3 region: CASSPRGVAGSTDTQYF. DNA for the CDR3: TGTGCCAGCAGCCCGCGCGGGGTAGCGGGGAGCACAGATACGCAGTATTTT.